These T cell receptor beta chains were read from a single sample in a study of vaccination effects on CD4 cells after COVID-19. The antigens of these receptors remain unknown. Profiling relied on immunoSEQ multiplex PCR, and the TCRdb table lists in-frame clones only, not all of them. The data hold about 71,000 clones, with roughly three quarters observed a single time. The sequencing used CD4+ T cells from PBMCs cultured with HCoV-OC43 spike peptides, collected before COVID-19 vaccination. These receptors were taken from a human donor who received a COVID-19 vaccine. Each CDR3 is given with its conserved first and last residue. Fields, in order: V gene, J gene, D gene, clone size, CDR3 protein, CDR3 DNA. D genes are given only for firm matches. Clone sizes are given selectively: once, few, many, or a class where the clone is expanded.

TRBV3-1/TRBV3-2	TRBJ1-1	NA	NA	CASSQPGANTEAFF	TGTGCCAGCAGCCAGCCAGGGGCTAACACTGAAGCTTTCTTT
TRBV30	TRBJ1-5	NA	few	CAWSELRGGQPQHF	TGTGCCTGGAGTGAACTCAGGGGTGGCCAGCCCCAGCATTTT
TRBV29-1	TRBJ1-1	NA	NA	CSVESLAEAFF	TGCAGCGTTGAAAGTTTGGCTGAAGCTTTCTTT
TRBV2	TRBJ1-1	NA	NA	CASIGLAAPSSEAFF	TGTGCCAGCATTGGTTTGGCAGCACCTTCCTCTGAAGCTTTCTTT
TRBV10-1	TRBJ1-1	TRBD1	NA	CASSERSGGKTEAFF	TGCGCCAGCAGTGAGCGTTCAGGGGGCAAGACTGAAGCTTTCTTT
TRBV18	TRBJ1-2	NA	NA	CASSPNTGRPGYTF	TGTGCCAGCTCACCTAATACAGGGAGACCTGGCTACACCTTC
TRBV9	TRBJ1-2	TRBD1	NA	CASSVASSGSGQNYGYTF	TGTGCCAGCAGCGTTGCCTCGAGCGGGTCGGGACAGAACTATGGCTACACCTTC
TRBV6-6	TRBJ2-1	NA	NA	CASARDNEQFF	TGTGCCAGCGCCCGGGACAATGAGCAGTTCTTC
TRBV4-1	TRBJ1-5	NA	NA	CASSQDQGVAQHF	TGCGCCAGCAGCCAAGATCAGGGAGTGGCCCAGCATTTT
TRBV19	TRBJ1-6	TRBD1	NA	CAARAGQDLTLHF	TGTGCCGCGAGGGCAGGACAGGACCTCACCCTCCACTTT
TRBV19	TRBJ2-3	TRBD1	NA	CASSTGDRKYF	TGTGCCAGTAGTACCGGGGACAGAAAGTATTTT
TRBV2	TRBJ2-4	NA	NA	CASSVEGYDIQYF	TGTGCCAGCAGTGTAGAGGGGTATGACATTCAGTACTTC
TRBV29-1	TRBJ2-2	NA	few	CSTLRAGELFF	TGCAGCACCCTTAGGGCCGGGGAGCTGTTTTTT
TRBV2	TRBJ1-4	NA	NA	CASSVGGSREKLFF	TGTGCCAGCAGTGTGGGGGGGTCTCGAGAAAAACTGTTTTTT
TRBV4-3	TRBJ1-4	TRBD1	NA	CASSQVTGGTEKLFF	TGCGCCAGCAGCCAGGTTACAGGGGGCACAGAAAAACTGTTTTTT
TRBV12-3/TRBV12-4	TRBJ1-2	NA	NA	CASSLTDYGYTF	TGTGCCAGCAGTTTAACAGACTATGGCTACACCTTC
TRBV15	TRBJ1-1	NA	once	CATSRGRTVWNTEAFF	TGTGCCACCAGCAGGGGAAGGACAGTCTGGAACACTGAAGCTTTCTTT
TRBV23-1	TRBJ2-1	NA	few	CASSPSRNCTLYNEQFF	TGCGCCAGCAGTCCCTCGCGAAACTGCACACTTTACAATGAGCAGTTCTTC
TRBV30	TRBJ1-4	NA	NA	CAWSRSANEKLFF	TGTGCCTGGAGTCGGTCAGCTAATGAAAAACTGTTTTTT
TRBV6-5	TRBJ2-3	NA	NA	CASIRTAMHTQYF	TGTGCCAGCATCCGAACCGCAATGCATACGCAGTATTTT
TRBV2	TRBJ1-5	NA	NA	CASTLLQGSVQPQHF	TGTGCCAGCACCCTACTGCAGGGGTCGGTTCAGCCCCAGCATTTT
TRBV5-4	TRBJ2-3	NA	NA	CASGERTLYF	TGTGCCAGCGGAGAACGGACGTTGTATTTT
TRBV6-4	TRBJ1-2	NA	few	CASSDRGLYGYTF	TGTGCCAGCAGTGACAGGGGACTCTATGGCTACACCTTC
TRBV6-5	TRBJ1-5	NA	NA	CASSGAGQPQHF	TGTGCTTCTTCCGGGGCCGGCCAGCCCCAGCATTTT
TRBV6-2/TRBV6-3	TRBJ2-5	NA	NA	CASSYPQKKETQYF	TGTGCCAGCAGTTATCCCCAGAAAAAAGAGACCCAGTACTTC
TRBV20-1	TRBJ1-2	NA	NA	CSAADYGYTF	TGCAGTGCCGCGGACTATGGCTACACCTTC
TRBV25-1	TRBJ1-2	NA	NA	CASSDQGGNYGYTF	TGTGCCAGCAGTGACCAGGGCGGGAACTATGGCTACACCTTC
TRBV14	TRBJ2-2	TRBD1	NA	CASSHPDRVSGMTNTGELFF	TGTGCCAGCAGCCACCCAGACAGGGTCTCGGGAATGACGAACACCGGGGAGCTGTTTTTT
TRBV5-4	TRBJ2-5	NA	NA	CASRDKSGVLETQYF	TGTGCCAGCAGGGATAAATCGGGGGTCTTAGAGACCCAGTACTTC
TRBV12-3/TRBV12-4	TRBJ2-1	NA	NA	CASSLARGEQFF	TGTGCCAGCAGTTTAGCGAGGGGAGAGCAGTTCTTC
TRBV6-6	TRBJ2-5	TRBD1	NA	CASSRQGAPTGETQYF	TGTGCCAGCAGTCGACAGGGGGCGCCTACAGGGGAGACCCAGTACTTC
TRBV4-1	TRBJ2-3	NA	NA	CASSPTPGPRADTQYF	TGCGCCAGCAGCCCTACGCCGGGACCCAGGGCAGATACGCAGTATTTT
TRBV7-3	TRBJ1-1	NA	NA	CASSLTELTEAFF	TGTGCCAGCAGCCTAACTGAATTGACTGAAGCTTTCTTT
TRBV6-5	TRBJ2-6	NA	few	CASSTGSGANVLTF	TGTGCCAGCAGCACAGGCTCTGGGGCCAACGTCCTGACTTTC
TRBV6-5	TRBJ1-1	NA	NA	CASRTHPGDTEAFF	TGTGCCAGCAGGACGCACCCAGGGGACACTGAAGCTTTCTTT
TRBV4-2	TRBJ1-2	NA	few	CASSQGWQLLRGYTF	TGTGCCAGCAGCCAAGGGTGGCAGCTCCTCCGCGGCTACACCTTC
TRBV2	TRBJ1-6	NA	NA	CASFLQSSYNSPLHF	TGTGCCAGCTTTCTTCAGAGCTCCTATAATTCACCCCTCCACTTT
TRBV19	TRBJ2-3	NA	NA	CASSIGQGVATDTQYF	TGTGCCAGTAGTATCGGGCAGGGAGTAGCCACAGATACGCAGTATTTT
TRBV30	TRBJ1-1	NA	NA	CAWNRAGTEAFF	TGTGCCTGGAACAGGGCGGGTACTGAAGCTTTCTTT
TRBV28	TRBJ1-5	TRBD1	NA	CASSGRDSLNQPQHF	TGTGCCAGCAGTGGACGGGACAGCCTCAATCAGCCCCAGCATTTT